This TCR beta chain was profiled in a study of blood T cell repertoires in COVID-19 (dated by TCRdb to the early 2020s). About the full investigation: The collaborator samples originated in the United States, Italy and Spain and spanned the acute and convalescent phases of COVID-19. The prospective study material was composed of cDNA or gDNA derived from T cells, B-cell-depleted T cells, or PBMCs. HLA class I and class II types, where available, came from metadata supplied by the sample provider rather than from assay-based typing. Samples came from the ongoing ImmuneRACE study (first 160 participants) plus 1,254 subjects from 6 global collaborators. The dataset comprised deeply sampled blood TCRbeta repertoires from subjects exposed to, actively infected with, or recovered from COVID-19. A freely available public database, intended as a resource for researchers studying the immune response to SARS-CoV-2, is where the repertoires were released. The sample metadata nearly always contained a de-identified subject ID, COVID-19 status, age in years and sex. The full study reports these points: The amount of clinical and demographic metadata varied by source and participant and was provided uncurated.

Points on this clone: Which antigen it targets is not known. Base-call qualities are not available, and no considerably larger clone is one nucleotide away.

Participants in the prospective study were aged roughly 18 to 100 years, lived in 20 to 30 United States geographic areas, and enrolled through a virtual design. To assign participants to cohorts, the prospective study relied on clinical history that participants themselves reported in a screening survey and a study questionnaire. For ImmuneRACE Cohort 3, a participant was defined as recovered based on two consecutive negative NP/OP PCR tests, clearance by a healthcare professional, or resolution of symptoms. Mobile phlebotomists in the prospective study collected whole blood, serum and a nasopharyngeal or oropharyngeal swab from every participant. Over an approximately 2-month period, participants in the prospective study had the option of providing additional blood draws and questionnaires. Prospective study blood samples were shipped either frozen or at room temperature before DNA extraction.

Relative to germline, V is missing 8 bases and J is missing 2 bases, with 6 bases of the junction outside any gene match. In the germline V gene, CDR1 corresponds to SGHNT and CDR2 to YENEEA. Including the terminal cysteine and phenylalanine, the CDR3 comprises 13 residues. The read is trimmed to its CDR3 DNA, 39 bases read in frame from base 1. TCRbeta CDR3 regions were amplified from genomic DNA using the immunoSEQ Assay, a bias-controlled multiplex PCR. Per the original workflow: The number of nucleated cells in each sample was estimated by amplification of reference gene primers within the assay. To quantify the absolute abundance of each unique TCRbeta CDR3 rearrangement, sequence reads were collapsed and filtered. Productive Simpson clonality was computed per sample as the square root of Simpson's diversity index over productive rearrangements. TCRdb mirrors the immuneACCESS table, restricted to in-frame sequences. Some clones are absent from its copies; in checked studies, under half trace to an unresolved V gene, and the reason for the others is unknown. V and J calls and clone size are given by that table; D and trimming were obtained from the DNA. Recorded for this sample are about 180,000 clones; 84% of them occurred a single time. Of the sample, 13% to 15% falls within the top ten clones.

This TCR came from a man in his forties or fifties who had recovered from COVID-19. The sample comprised PBMCs or T cells enriched from blood (not recorded which). The chain links TRBV11-3 with TRBJ2-7; 7 of the junction bases match TRBD2. The DNA is as follows: TGTGCCAGCGCTACTAGCGCGGCCTACGAGCAGTACTTC. Its protein product is CASATSAAYEQYF.